This T cell receptor beta chain was obtained from a study of CXCR3-negative and CXCR3-positive naive CD8 T cells. UMI-labeled TRB cDNA libraries were prepared by 5' RACE. Reprocessing the 5' RACE reads, TCRdb reports a single entry for every CDR3 protein and omits DNA. This sample's clone table lists 90,000 to 100,000 distinct CDR3 sequences. Overall study findings and caveats: Comparison of naive CXCR3-negative and CXCR3-positive cells revealed similar TRBV-TRBJ usage, while memory cells differed.

Details on this clonotype: Its antigen is still unknown.

The sample consisted of naive CXCR3- CD8+ T cells from blood. Subset reported: CD45RO-CCR7+CD27+CD95- naive CD8+ T cells lacking CXCR3 (TNR3-). The receptor comes from a human donor in good health. Some clones in this sample may be carry-over from other donors' samples.

This CDR3 reads CASRPRPRNEQFF. The chain combines TRBV19 with TRBJ2-1; lacking DNA, the TRBD1 call made by TCRdb goes unchecked. This CDR3 has 13 amino acids. Germline CDR1 LNHDA, CDR2 SQIVND (reference sequence).